Included here is one TCR beta chain sequence, with context. Its antigen is not identified. These data originate in a study of early T cells in non-severe SARS-CoV-2 infection. Findings and limits, study-wide: Matching with VDJdb favored anti-spike CD8 responses (missing private and CD4 specificities).

Individual cDNA molecules received unique molecular identifiers. TCRdb re-called the 5' RACE reads through MiXCR, storing one row per CDR3 protein. In the table there are around 79,000 distinct CDR3 sequences, 10% to 12% of which are singletons. In germline, CDR1 is LGHNA, CDR2 YNFKEQ. The CDR3 is made up of 13 amino acids. After removal of 0 bases from V and 6 bases from J, the junction contained 1 base not matched to a gene. This chain uses TRBV4-2 with TRBJ1-2; TRBD1 aligns across 7 bases. Specimen: whole blood, collected at baseline. The source of this sequence is an adult who was a healthcare worker with PCR-confirmed SARS-CoV-2 infection or an uninfected control (not recorded which). The CDR3 coding sequence is TGTGCCAGCAGCCAAGACAGGGGGAATGGCTACACCTTC. As protein: CASSQDRGNGYTF.